These T cell receptor beta chains were read from a single sample in a study of T cell repertoires in cytomegalovirus infection. TCRdb re-derived calls from the reads in MiXCR, one entry per CDR3 protein. This sample has some 230,000 distinct CDR3 sequences; roughly 22% occur once, and the top ten carry 18%. The sample comprised CD8+ T cells from PBMCs. Receptors originate from a human donor in good health (CMV status not recorded). Some clones in this sample may be carry-over from other donors' samples. The CDR3 runs from the conserved cysteine through the conserved F or W. The D gene is left open where the match is weak. A clone size is listed for some rows: how often the clone was seen (once, few, many), or a class if it is expanded.

cdr3_nt cdr3_aa j_call clone_size v_call d_call
TGCAGTGCACAGGAGCGGGGGTCGTACCAAGAGACCCAGTACTTC CSAQERGSYQETQYF TRBJ2-5 NA TRBV20-1 TRBD2
TGCAGTGTATGGGCGAGGGAAAAACTGTTTTTT CSVWAREKLFF TRBJ1-4 NA TRBV20-1 NA
TGCGCCAGCAGCCAATGGGGGAACAGGGGGGATGCCCAGTACTTC CASSQWGNRGDAQYF TRBJ2-5 few TRBV4-1 TRBD1
TGTGCCAGCAGCTTATGGTTAGCAGCAGATACGCAGTATTTT CASSLWLAADTQYF TRBJ2-3 many TRBV7-2 NA
TGTGCCAGCAGTTATCTGCCGCCCCCCTACGAGCAGTACTTC CASSYLPPPYEQYF TRBJ2-7 many TRBV6-5 NA
TGTGCCAGCAGTCTAGCTGAACCGGGACAGGGGGCCTACGAGCAGTACTTC CASSLAEPGQGAYEQYF TRBJ2-7 many TRBV28 TRBD1
TGTGCCAGCAGTGAGTTTCCCGTGGTTTTCGGCTACACCTTC CASSEFPVVFGYTF TRBJ1-2 NA TRBV2 NA
TGCGCCAGCAGCTTGGATCCGGGCGGGGATGAGCAGTTCTTC CASSLDPGGDEQFF TRBJ2-1 NA TRBV5-1 NA
TGTGCCAGCCACCCCCGGACAGATCCCATTAATCAGCCCCAGCATTTT CASHPRTDPINQPQHF TRBJ1-5 many TRBV19 NA
TGCGCCAGCAGCTTACAGGATTACCTCTATGGCTACACCTTC CASSLQDYLYGYTF TRBJ1-2 NA TRBV5-1 NA
TGTGCCAGCAGTGAAGAGTACAGCACAGATACGCAGTATTTT CASSEEYSTDTQYF TRBJ2-3 NA TRBV2 NA
TGTGCCAGCAGCCAAGATACCCCCTGGGAAGGGGAGGATACGCAGTATTTT CASSQDTPWEGEDTQYF TRBJ2-3 few TRBV14 NA
TGTGCCAGCAGCGCTCGAGCGGGGGGCACAGATACGCAGTATTTT CASSARAGGTDTQYF TRBJ2-3 few TRBV7-9 TRBD2
TGTGCCAGCAGCTTCGGACAGGTGGTCTACGAGCAGTACTTC CASSFGQVVYEQYF TRBJ2-7 few TRBV11-2 TRBD1
TGTGCCAGCAGTTGGGCGGGGGCTAACACTGAAGCTTTCTTT CASSWAGANTEAFF TRBJ1-1 many TRBV27 NA
TGTGCCAGCAAACAGGGTTTCAATGAGCAGTTCTTC CASKQGFNEQFF TRBJ2-1 few TRBV19 NA
TGTGCCAGCAGCTGGACAGGGAACGAGCAGTACTTC CASSWTGNEQYF TRBJ2-7 many TRBV7-9 TRBD1
TGTGCCAGCAGCGGTTACAGGTGGGACACTGAAGCTTTCTTT CASSGYRWDTEAFF TRBJ1-1 NA TRBV9 NA
TGTGCCAGCAGCTTAGCGCCTTGGGGGGCAGATAATTCACCCCTCCACTTT CASSLAPWGADNSPLHF TRBJ1-6 many TRBV7-8 NA
TGTGCCAGCAGCTTAGGAGGGCCCACCAATCAGCCCCAGCATTTT CASSLGGPTNQPQHF TRBJ1-5 NA TRBV7-9 NA
TGTGCCAGCAGTATGGGGGGCAGGGGGGATGGCTACACCTTC CASSMGGRGDGYTF TRBJ1-2 many TRBV7-8 TRBD1
TGCAGTGCCCTGACTAGCCCTTACAATGAGCAGTTCTTC CSALTSPYNEQFF TRBJ2-1 NA TRBV20-1 TRBD2
TGTGCCACGACGTACGGCGGGGAGCTGTTTTTT CATTYGGELFF TRBJ2-2 few TRBV28 NA
TGCAGTGCTACCTGGACAGGGAACACCGGGGAGCTGTTTTTT CSATWTGNTGELFF TRBJ2-2 few TRBV20-1 TRBD1
TGTGCCAGCAGTGGGGCAGCAACCTACGAGCAGTACTTC CASSGAATYEQYF TRBJ2-7 few TRBV2 NA
TGTGCCAGCAGTTTAAGCGGGGCGGGGAATGAGCAGTTCTTC CASSLSGAGNEQFF TRBJ2-1 many TRBV27 TRBD2
TGCGCCAGCAGCCAAGACATTGGCGGAATCGCTGAAGCTTTCTTT CASSQDIGGIAEAFF TRBJ1-1 NA TRBV4-1 NA
TGCAGTGCTAGAGATTCGAGGGGGGACCCCAACTCGGACACTGAAGCTTTCTTT CSARDSRGDPNSDTEAFF TRBJ1-1 few TRBV20-1 NA
TGTGCCAGCAGCCCTGGAGGGCTGAACACTGAAGCTTTCTTT CASSPGGLNTEAFF TRBJ1-1 many TRBV12-3/TRBV12-4 NA
TGCGCCAGCAGCCAAGATTCAGCGGGGGCCCTCGATGAGCAGTTCTTC CASSQDSAGALDEQFF TRBJ2-1 NA TRBV4-1 TRBD2
TGTGCCACCAGTGATCTAAGACAGGGAGGAGGTGGTGAGCAGTTCTTC CATSDLRQGGGGEQFF TRBJ2-1 NA TRBV24-1 NA
TGTGCCAGCAGTTCCGGACTTAGCGGGGGCCGAGATACGCAGTATTTT CASSSGLSGGRDTQYF TRBJ2-3 NA TRBV27 TRBD2
TGTGCCAGCACTTCAGGACAGGGCACCCTCGGGGGCTACACCTTC CASTSGQGTLGGYTF TRBJ1-2 NA TRBV6-5 TRBD1
TGCGCCAGCAGCCAAAGCTCCAGTCACTCTTCCTACAATGAGCAGTTCTTC CASSQSSSHSSYNEQFF TRBJ2-1 many TRBV4-1 NA
TGTGCCAGCAGCTTAGTTGGTTTCTCGAACACTGAAGCTTTCTTT CASSLVGFSNTEAFF TRBJ1-1 many TRBV7-8 NA
TGTGCCAGCAGCTTGAGAGCGGGGCTCTACAATGAGCAGTTCTTC CASSLRAGLYNEQFF TRBJ2-1 many TRBV7-3 TRBD2